This entry describes one T cell receptor beta chain. Its cognate antigen has yet to be identified. Base quality data are lacking; no much larger clone is found one base away. The CDR3 regions of human TCRbeta chains were analyzed by immunosequencing. Under the source paper's analysis protocol: TCRs in the repertoires were compared against a reference library of SARS-CoV-2-specific TCRs that had been generated with the MIRA antigen-specificity platform. Breadth was defined as the fraction of unique TCRs that were SARS-CoV-2-associated. Depth was defined as the fraction of total T cells that were SARS-CoV-2-associated. Using the MIRA data, each spike-specific TCR was assigned both to the spike region to which the TCR was reactive and to a CD4 or CD8 class. Log10-transformed breadth and depth values were compared by one-way ANOVA with Sidak's multiple comparisons tests. The table comes from immuneACCESS by way of TCRdb, which keeps in-frame sequences with V and J called. Part of the clones is missing from these tables; in studies checked, under half for an unresolved V gene and the rest for unknown reasons. The DNA gave D and trimming, while V, J and clone size come from that table. The sample table records 100,000 to 150,000 clones; around 90% of these occur just once. The ten biggest clones cover 1.5% to 1.7% of the sample.

The source of the sample is a study of T cell responses to AZD1222 COVID-19 vaccine (dated by TCRdb to the early 2020s). For context, the study as a whole: Because spike-specific TCR depth and breadth did not differ between the two schedules, AZD1222 recipients who got a second dose at roughly 4 weeks were pooled with those who got a second dose at roughly 12 weeks. Enrollment into the trials was organized by age into subgroups of 18-55, 56-69 and 70-plus years, and those subgroups contained roughly 150, 30 and 60 TCR-sequenced participants, respectively. A total of 230 to 250 trial participants underwent TCR sequencing, of whom under 220 had received two doses of AZD1222 and roughly 26 had received two doses of the MenACWY control vaccine. Beyond this particular receptor, the publication reports: Because no day 14 peak-response samples were available, repertoires were characterized only after the peak T cell response. Most participants were white British and females outnumbered males, and the authors suggested that clonal diversity may have been underestimated. Nearly half of unique spike-specific TCRs reportedly recognized epitopes outside regions mutated in the B.1.351 and B.1.1.7 variants. The 56-69-year group was small, and its depth increase did not reach significance, likely because of low power. Conclusions about previously exposed vaccinees are limited because only a handful of AZD1222 recipients were SARS-CoV-2 seropositive at baseline. A significant rise in spike-specific TCR breadth and depth was observed after two AZD1222 doses relative to day 0 and relative to MenACWY recipients. Vaccine-associated CD4 TCRs spanned the whole spike protein, with dominant responses in regions 160-218 and 743-854.

Interpreted using the paper, the time point label stands for: baseline before first vaccination. Samples from vaccinated people were obtained from the UK trials COV001 and COV002, which included a single-blind randomized controlled phase 2/3 trial of AZD1222 (ChAdOx1 nCoV-19) in healthy adults. For TCRbeta chain sequencing, PBMC samples from trial participants were taken at day 0 and at day 28 after the second dose. The source material was peripheral blood, sampled on day 0 of AZD1222 vaccination. The sequence came from an adult in good health.

The CDR3: CASSMGFGLGGPYEQYF. The nucleotide sequence is TGTGCCAGCAGCATGGGGTTCGGTTTGGGGGGACCCTACGAGCAGTACTTC. The rearranged segments are TRBV5-6 and TRBJ2-7; 6 matching bases give a weak D call of TRBD2. V was cut back by 4 bases and J by 2 bases, leaving a gap of 22 bases between them. Taken from the germline V gene, the CDR1 and CDR2 loops are SGHDT and YYEEEE. The CDR3 has 17 amino acids, counting the end cysteine and phenylalanine. Of all the DNA, just the CDR3 is kept, 51 bases in frame from base 1.